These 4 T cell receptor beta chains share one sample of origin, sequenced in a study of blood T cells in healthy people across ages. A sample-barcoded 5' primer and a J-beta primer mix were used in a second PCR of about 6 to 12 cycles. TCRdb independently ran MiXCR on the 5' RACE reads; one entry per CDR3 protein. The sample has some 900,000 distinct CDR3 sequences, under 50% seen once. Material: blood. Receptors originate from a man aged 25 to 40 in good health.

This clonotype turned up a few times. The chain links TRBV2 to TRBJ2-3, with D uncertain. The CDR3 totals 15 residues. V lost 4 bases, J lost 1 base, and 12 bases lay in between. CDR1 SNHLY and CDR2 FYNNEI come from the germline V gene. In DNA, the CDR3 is TGTGCCAGCAGTGTCGACTCCGTCGGCACAGATACGCAGTATTTT. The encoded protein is CASSVDSVGTDTQYF.

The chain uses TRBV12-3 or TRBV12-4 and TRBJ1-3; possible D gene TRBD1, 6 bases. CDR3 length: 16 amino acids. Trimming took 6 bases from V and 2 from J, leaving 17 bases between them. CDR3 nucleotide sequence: TGTGCCAGCAGCTCTAACCAGGGGAGGCCTGGAAACACCATATATTTT. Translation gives CASSSNQGRPGNTIYF.

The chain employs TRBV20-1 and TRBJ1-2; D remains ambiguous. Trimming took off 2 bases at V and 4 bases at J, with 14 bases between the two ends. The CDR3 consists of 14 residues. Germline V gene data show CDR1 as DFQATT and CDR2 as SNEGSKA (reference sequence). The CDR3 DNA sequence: TGCAGTGCTAGAAATTATCCAGTCAGCTATGGCTACACCTTC. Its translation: CSARNYPVSYGYTF.

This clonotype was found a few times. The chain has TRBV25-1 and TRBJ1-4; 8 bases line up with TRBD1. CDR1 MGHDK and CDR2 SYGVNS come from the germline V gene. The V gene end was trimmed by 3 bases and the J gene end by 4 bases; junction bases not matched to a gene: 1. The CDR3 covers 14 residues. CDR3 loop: CASSEGQVNEKLFF. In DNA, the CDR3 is TGTGCCAGCAGTGAGGGACAGGTTAATGAAAAACTGTTTTTT.